This T cell receptor beta chain emerged from a study of blood T cell repertoires in COVID-19. Across the whole study: In each case, the material was cDNA or gDNA derived from T cells, B-cell-depleted T cells, or PBMCs.

This clone was detected only once. Individuals aged about 18 to 89 years were recruited from 24 US areas. Profiled with immunoSEQ multiplex PCR; TCRdb holds only in-frame clones, not every one. Among a few hundred thousand clones listed, around 90% were seen once. J gave up 15 bases and V 4 bases, and 6 bases lay outside the gene matches. Germline CDR1 SGHAT, CDR2 FQNNGV. The CDR3 runs to 13 residues. This TCR derives from a woman aged 30 to 39 who had recovered from COVID-19. The sequenced material came from PBMCs or T cells enriched from blood (not recorded which). V and J are TRBV11-2 and TRBJ2-1; 13 nucleotides agree with TRBD2. The CDR3 loop is CASSSGLAGVTFF. In nucleotides, the CDR3 is TGTGCCAGCAGCTCTGGACTAGCGGGAGTCACGTTCTTC.